Listed below are T cell receptor beta chains from one sample, sequenced in a study of cytomegalovirus exposure and HLA in healthy donors. Data came from immunoSEQ multiplex PCR; TCRdb stores just in-frame clones and leaves some out. The sample shows roughly 190,000 clones, around 83% of them seen only once. Source material: PBMCs. The origin of the receptors is a woman aged 50 to 65 in good health and CMV-seropositive. Each CDR3 is given with its conserved first and last residue. A D gene is named only where the DNA matches it firmly. Rows give clone size only sometimes, using once, few, many, or a class for an expanded clone.

>TRBJ1-6|TRBV5-1|.|.
TGCGCCAGCAGCCTCAGTAATTCACCCCTCCACTTT
CASSLSNSPLHF
>TRBJ1-2|TRBV28|.|TRBD1
TGTGCCAGTCATGTTAGGGACAGGGGGCTAGGGGGCTACACCTTC
CASHVRDRGLGGYTF
>TRBJ1-5|TRBV28|.|.
TGTGCCAGCAGCCTCACAGTACGGTCGTACTCCCGGCCCCAGCATTTT
CASSLTVRSYSRPQHF
>TRBJ2-1|TRBV6-1|once|.
TGTGCCAGCTCTAGAGACTCCTACAATGAGCAGTTCTTC
CASSRDSYNEQFF
>TRBJ2-5|TRBV28|.|TRBD2
TGTGCCAGCACCACCACTAGCGGGGGAGAGACCCAGTACTTC
CASTTTSGGETQYF
>TRBJ2-3|TRBV9|.|.
TGTGCCAGCAGCGTTGGGCCCCCACGAGATACGCAGTATTTT
CASSVGPPRDTQYF
>TRBJ2-4|TRBV30|.|TRBD1
TGTGCCTGGAGCGGGGACAGCCTAGCCAAAAACATTCAGTACTTC
CAWSGDSLAKNIQYF
>TRBJ1-5|TRBV4-3|.|.
TGCGCCAGCAGCCGCTCCAGAACCGATCAGCCCCAGCATTTT
CASSRSRTDQPQHF
>TRBJ1-1|TRBV7-3|.|TRBD1
TGTGCCAGCAGCCCACAGGGGGGCCTCAGGAACACTGAAGCTTTCTTT
CASSPQGGLRNTEAFF
>TRBJ1-1|TRBV4-2|.|.
TGTGCCAGCAGCCAAGATGTGGCGGAGAACACTGAAGCTTTCTTT
CASSQDVAENTEAFF
>TRBJ2-7|TRBV18|.|TRBD1
TGTGCCAGCTCACGGCAGAGACAGGGCACATACGAGCAGTACTTC
CASSRQRQGTYEQYF
>TRBJ1-3|TRBV5-6|few|TRBD1
TGTGCCAGCAGCTCATTACAGGGGCTACCAGGAAACACCATATATTTT
CASSSLQGLPGNTIYF
>TRBJ1-2|TRBV19|.|.
TGTGCCAGTGAACCCTCCCCGAGACTAACGACCGACTATGGCTACACCTTC
CASEPSPRLTTDYGYTF
>TRBJ2-5|TRBV2|.|TRBD2
TGTGCCAGCAGTGCTCTCCCTAGCGGGGGGGCCCAAGAGACCCAGTACTTC
CASSALPSGGAQETQYF
>TRBJ1-5|TRBV5-6|.|TRBD1
TGTGCCAGCAGCTTGGCCAGGGGAACAGGGGGGGAGCATTTT
CASSLARGTGGEHF
>TRBJ1-5|TRBV30|few|TRBD1
TGTGCCTGGAGTCGACAGGGGGCGAAAACGTCTCATCCCCAGCATTTT
CAWSRQGAKTSHPQHF
>TRBJ2-5|TRBV4-3|.|.
TGCGCCAGCAGCCAGATAGGGGACTCGCAAGAGACCCAGTACTTC
CASSQIGDSQETQYF
>TRBJ2-3|TRBV6-5|once|.
TGTGCCAGCAGTTACCGCGGACTTCTCACAGATACGCAGTATTTT
CASSYRGLLTDTQYF
>TRBJ2-3|TRBV6-1|.|TRBD2
TGTGCCAGCAGTTCTAGCGGGGGGGAAACGGGTACGCAGTATTTT
CASSSSGGETGTQYF
>TRBJ2-2|TRBV15|.|TRBD1
TGTGCCACCAGCAGAGGAGGAGGACAGGGTTACACCGGGGAGCTGTTTTTT
CATSRGGGQGYTGELFF
>TRBJ2-5|TRBV18|.|TRBD2
TGTGCCAGCTCACCACGAAGCGGGGCGGGTGAGACCCAGTACTTC
CASSPRSGAGETQYF
>TRBJ1-4|TRBV28|few|.
TGTGCCAGCAGTTTAGGCACAACTAATGAAAAACTGTTTTTT
CASSLGTTNEKLFF
>TRBJ2-5|TRBV9|once|.
TGTGCCAGCAGCGAGGGGGTACTGCTCCAAGAGACCCAGTACTTC
CASSEGVLLQETQYF
>TRBJ2-7|TRBV30|.|.
TGTGCCTGGGGGGCAGGGTCGTTCGACGAGCAGTACTTC
CAWGAGSFDEQYF
>TRBJ1-3|TRBV5-1|.|.
TGCGCCAGCAGCTTGGGGGGGGTCAACTCTGGAAACACCATATATTTT
CASSLGGVNSGNTIYF
>TRBJ1-2|TRBV15|.|.
TGTGCCACCAGCAGACCCTTCTCGGACTATGGCTACACCTTC
CATSRPFSDYGYTF
>TRBJ2-1|TRBV6-1|.|.
TGTGCCAGCCCTGGGGGCCCCCCTAACAATGAGCAGTTCTTC
CASPGGPPNNEQFF
>TRBJ2-7|TRBV27|.|TRBD1
TGTGCCAGCAGCCTTCTCCGGACAGGGGGCAACGAGCAGTACTTC
CASSLLRTGGNEQYF
>TRBJ1-2|TRBV7-9|.|.
TGTGCCAGCAGCTTACGGATATCTACGACGGGGGACTATGGCTACACCTTC
CASSLRISTTGDYGYTF
>TRBJ1-1|TRBV14|.|.
TGTGCCAGCAGCCCCATACACGCGGGACGTTTAATGAACACTGAAGCTTTCTTT
CASSPIHAGRLMNTEAFF
>TRBJ2-7|TRBV9|.|TRBD1
TGTGCCAGCAGCGTAGCTGGGACAGGGGGACTTTACGAGCAGTACTTC
CASSVAGTGGLYEQYF
>TRBJ2-3|TRBV2|.|.
TGTGCCAGCACTAGGTGGGGGGGCAAGACCACAGATACGCAGTATTTT
CASTRWGGKTTDTQYF
>TRBJ2-2|TRBV7-8|.|TRBD1
TGTGCCAGCAGCTTACTGGTCGGGACAGGGTTCTTCGGGGAGCTGTTTTTT
CASSLLVGTGFFGELFF
>TRBJ1-3|TRBV10-2|.|.
TGCGCCAGCAGTGCTACACTAAATCGAAACACCATATATTTT
CASSATLNRNTIYF
>TRBJ2-3|TRBV19|.|.
TGTGCCAGTAGTAAAAACCCGGGGGTGATCACAGATACGCAGTATTTT
CASSKNPGVITDTQYF
>TRBJ2-7|TRBV10-3|.|TRBD1
TGTGCCAGCGGTCAGGGGGTTGAGCAGTACTTC
CASGQGVEQYF
>TRBJ1-6|TRBV6-5|few|.
TGTGCCAGCAGGGATGGAGAGAATTCACCCCTCCACTTT
CASRDGENSPLHF
>TRBJ2-3|TRBV7-8|.|TRBD2
TGTGCCAGCAGCTTAGCCCCTGCGACGGGCGGGGGGGCCATAGATACGCAGTATTTT
CASSLAPATGGGAIDTQYF
>TRBJ2-5|TRBV4-2|.|.
TGTGCCAGCAGCCAAGAGTCGGGGGACCAGTACTTC
CASSQESGDQYF
>TRBJ2-2|TRBV30|.|.
TGCGCCTGGAGGAGCGTGGGGGCGAGTACCGGGGAGCTGTTTTTT
CAWRSVGASTGELFF
>TRBJ1-1|TRBV6-1|.|.
TGTGCCAGCAGTGTGACAGGTGAAGCTTTCTTT
CASSVTGEAFF
>TRBJ1-3|TRBV5-1|.|.
TGCGCCAGCAGCTTGTATGCTGGAAACACCATATATTTT
CASSLYAGNTIYF
>TRBJ2-7|TRBV2|.|.
TGTGCCAGCAGAGTGGTTGGCAGGCCCTACGAGCAGTACTTC
CASRVVGRPYEQYF